These T cell receptor beta chains were read from a single sample in a study of T cells in Graves' hyperthyroidism and ophthalmopathy. TCRdb re-called the multiplex PCR reads with MiXCR, one entry per CDR3 protein. The sample yields approximately 520,000 distinct CDR3 sequences, less than 25% seen once. What was sequenced was blood. These receptors all stem from a man between 18 and 35 years old with Graves' hyperthyroidism. The CDR3 runs from the conserved cysteine through the conserved F or W. The D gene is left open where the match is weak. For some rows the clone size is stated as once, few or many, or as a class when expanded; others skip it.

cdr3_aa cdr3_nt j_call v_call clone_size d_call
CATSDLAQNTGELFF TGTGCCACCAGTGATTTGGCTCAGAACACCGGGGAGCTGTTTTTT TRBJ2-2 TRBV24-1 few -
CASSQGSYQPQHF TGTGCCAGCAGCCAGGGCAGCTATCAGCCCCAGCATTTT TRBJ1-5 TRBV6-1 once -
CASSYRGPNTEAFF TGCGCCAGCAGCTATCGGGGTCCGAACACTGAAGCTTTCTTT TRBJ1-1 TRBV4-1 many -
CASSPLGTGGNGYTF TGTGCCAGCAGCCCTCTTGGGACAGGGGGAAATGGCTACACCTTC TRBJ1-2 TRBV12-3/TRBV12-4 - TRBD1
CASSQLAQETQYF TGTGCCAGCAGCCAACTAGCGCAAGAGACCCAGTACTTC TRBJ2-5 TRBV7-6 - TRBD2
CAWSRTGPYGYTF TGTGCCTGGAGTCGGACAGGGCCCTATGGCTACACCTTC TRBJ1-2 TRBV30 - TRBD1
CASSEKLSGELFF TGTGCCAGCAGTGAAAAGCTGTCCGGGGAGCTGTTTTTT TRBJ2-2 TRBV6-1 many -
CASSSIQGVQYF TGTGCCAGCAGTTCAATACAGGGGGTCCAGTACTTC TRBJ2-5 TRBV28 few TRBD1
CASLRGQNTEAFF TGTGCCAGCCTCCGGGGGCAGAACACTGAAGCTTTCTTT TRBJ1-1 TRBV6-1 many -
CASRVGRTEAFF TGTGCCAGTAGGGTCGGTCGCACTGAAGCTTTCTTT TRBJ1-1 TRBV19 many -
CASSGRTGDVTEAFF TGCGCCAGCAGCGGCCGGACAGGGGACGTCACTGAAGCTTTCTTT TRBJ1-1 TRBV5-1 many TRBD1
CASRSSGGSGTQYF TGTGCCAGCAGATCTAGCGGGGGGTCCGGGACCCAGTACTTC TRBJ2-5 TRBV12-3/TRBV12-4 - TRBD2
CASSWGQLDTEAFF TGTGCCAGCAGCTGGGGACAGTTAGACACTGAAGCTTTCTTT TRBJ1-1 TRBV11-2 - TRBD1
CASTFSSDQYF TGTGCCAGCACTTTTTCAAGCGATCAGTACTTC TRBJ2-7 TRBV12-3/TRBV12-4 once -
CATAGTGGTEAFF TGTGCCACGGCAGGGACAGGGGGTACTGAAGCTTTCTTT TRBJ1-1 TRBV10-3 few TRBD1
CASSPYRGGFETPQHF TGTGCCAGCTCACCCTATCGGGGGGGCTTCGAAACGCCCCAGCATTTT TRBJ1-5 TRBV18 few -
CASSVGPGRTYEQYF TGTGCCAGCAGCGTCGGACCGGGACGCACCTACGAGCAGTACTTC TRBJ2-7 TRBV12-3/TRBV12-4 - -
CATSGTWGTDTQYF TGTGCCACCAGTGGTACCTGGGGCACAGATACGCAGTATTTT TRBJ2-3 TRBV2 many -
CASRGWTGANTEAFF TGTGCCAGTAGGGGTTGGACAGGCGCCAACACTGAAGCTTTCTTT TRBJ1-1 TRBV19 many TRBD1
CASRLKDNSPLHF TGTGCCAGCCGATTAAAGGATAATTCACCCCTCCACTTT TRBJ1-6 TRBV6-1 - -
CATSDSGTGSYGYTF TGTGCCACCAGTGATTCGGGGACAGGGAGCTATGGCTACACCTTC TRBJ1-2 TRBV24-1 - TRBD1
CASSLFPRTGTYEQYF TGTGCCAGCAGTTTATTCCCTCGGACAGGGACCTACGAGCAGTACTTC TRBJ2-7 TRBV28 many TRBD1
CASSSRQGGSEQYF TGTGCCAGCAGTTCCAGACAGGGTGGGTCCGAGCAGTACTTC TRBJ2-7 TRBV6-5 - TRBD1
CSVAILSLGAFF TGCAGCGTAGCGATCCTTTCGTTGGGGGCTTTCTTT TRBJ1-1 TRBV29-1 many -
CASRAWTGREETQYF TGTGCCAGCAGGGCTTGGACAGGGAGAGAGGAGACCCAGTACTTC TRBJ2-5 TRBV28 few TRBD1
CASSPGGIGYGYTF TGTGCCAGCAGCCCGGGGGGGATAGGGTATGGCTACACCTTC TRBJ1-2 TRBV28 many -
CASSLPGAYQPQHF TGTGCCAGCAGTCTCCCGGGGGCTTACCAGCCCCAGCATTTT TRBJ1-5 TRBV12-3/TRBV12-4 many -
CASSLEGGPGGELFF TGTGCCAGCAGTTTAGAAGGGGGCCCCGGCGGGGAGCTGTTTTTT TRBJ2-2 TRBV12-3/TRBV12-4 many TRBD1
CASIRGQGAHLTTEAFF TGTGCCAGCATCCGAGGACAGGGGGCGCATCTTACCACTGAAGCTTTCTTT TRBJ1-1 TRBV6-1 - TRBD1
CASSESHSANVLTF TGCGCCAGCAGTGAGTCGCACAGTGCCAACGTCCTGACTTTC TRBJ2-6 TRBV10-1 many -
CASSLEAYGPQHF TGTGCCAGCAGTTTAGAGGCTTACGGGCCCCAGCATTTT TRBJ1-5 TRBV12-3/TRBV12-4 many -
CASTSRQGSLSNQPQHF TGTGCCAGCACTTCTCGACAGGGCAGTTTGAGCAATCAGCCCCAGCATTTT TRBJ1-5 TRBV28 many TRBD1
CASSHSGTGTYGYTF TGTGCCAGCAGCCACTCCGGGACAGGGACCTATGGCTACACCTTC TRBJ1-2 TRBV12-3/TRBV12-4 many TRBD1
CASRGGGYTF TGTGCCAGCAGGGGCGGGGGCTACACCTTC TRBJ1-2 TRBV28 many -
CASSLTPLPGSYEQYF TGTGCCAGCAGCTTGACCCCCCTTCCAGGCTCCTACGAGCAGTACTTC TRBJ2-7 TRBV5-5 many -
CASRGQTPYEQYF TGTGCCAGCAGAGGGCAGACCCCCTACGAGCAGTACTTC TRBJ2-7 TRBV28 many -